This TCR beta chain was sequenced during a study of blood T cell repertoires in COVID-19. Study-wide background: Italy, Spain and the United States were the sources of the convalescent and acute COVID-19 samples. From T cells, B-cell-depleted T cells, or PBMCs came the material, which was cDNA or gDNA.

Original data processing: Amplification of reference gene primers provided the estimated nucleated cell counts. The method was immunoSEQ multiplex PCR; TCRdb's version includes in-frame clones alone and lacks a portion of them. V, J and clone size reflect that table, while D and trimming were determined from the DNA. The sample yields about 110,000 clones, about 76% seen once. Germline assignment: CDR1 SEHNR and CDR2 FQNEAQ (reference sequence). This CDR3 has 14 residues. V shed 5 bases and J shed 2 bases, with 12 bases lying between them. The clonotype comes from a woman aged 70-85 years with acute or convalescent COVID-19. The V gene is TRBV7-9, the J gene TRBJ1-2; D gene uncertain. The sample taken for sequencing was peripheral blood. For the CDR3, the DNA is TGTGCCAGCAGCCTCTCCGCGGCAAACTATGGCTACACCTTC. Its protein is CASSLSAANYGYTF.